What follows are 17 T cell receptor beta chains derived from one specimen sequenced in a study of T cells after yellow fever vaccination (dated by TCRdb to the late 2010s). The library came from 5' RACE. TCRdb shows the sequencer as Illumina HiSeq 2500. TCRdb passed the public sequencing reads through fastp at Q25 and MiXCR, retaining productive beta sequences. Each CDR3 protein appears once, grouped with its most common genes and DNA. The sample has about 230,000 distinct CDR3 sequences on record, approximately 6.7% of them singletons. Roughly 1% of the sample rests with the top ten. The treatment or condition tag for this specimen amounts to: live attenuated yellow fever vaccine strain. Source: CD4+ T cells sorted from PBMCs, taken on the day of the yellow fever booster vaccination. These TCRs come from a young man who received the YFV17D yellow fever vaccine.

This clonotype has at least ten counts. This chain uses TRBV6-1 with TRBJ2-7; tentatively, D is TRBD1 or TRBD2 (5 bases each). The V and J ends lost 5 bases and 2 bases respectively, with 16 bases between them. The CDR3 sequence is 15 residues long. Germline V gene sequence: CDR1 MNHNS, CDR2 SASEGT. DNA of the CDR3: TGTGCCAGCAGTCGAAGCCGGGACCCTACCTACGAGCAGTACTTC. Amino acids: CASSRSRDPTYEQYF.

This clonotype came up a few times. The chain links TRBV7-3 to TRBJ2-1, with D perhaps assigned TRBD1 or TRBD2 (5 bases each). CDR3 length: 16 residues. V was pared by 5 bases and J by 3 bases, with 17 bases between. CDR1 is SGHTA and CDR2 is FQGTGA in the germline V gene. CDR3 nucleotide sequence: TGTGCCAGCAGCCCTCGGGGCAGGGCAGTCTACAATGAGCAGTTCTTC. Its translation is CASSPRGRAVYNEQFF.

The chain couples TRBV3-1 to TRBJ2-1; 7 bases align to TRBD2. The V and J ends lost 11 bases and 3 bases, in that order; junction bases with no gene match: 16. The CDR3 has 16 amino acids. Germline-derived CDR1 and CDR2 are LGHDT and YNNKEL (reference sequence). The CDR3 sequence: CACTPTAGANYNEQFF. In DNA, the CDR3 is TGTGCCTGCACACCTACCGCGGGAGCAAACTACAATGAGCAGTTCTTC.

This clonotype was detected only a few times. This rearrangement joins TRBV7-2 to TRBJ2-5, with 13 bases that match TRBD2. J was trimmed by 5 bases and V by 6 bases; bases with no gene match: 9. CDR3 length equals 16 residues. Germline CDR1 reads SGHTA; CDR2 reads FQGNSA. DNA of the CDR3: TGTGCCAGCAGTTCCGGACTAGCGGGAGAAATGGAGACCCAGTACTTC. It yields the protein CASSSGLAGEMETQYF.

This clonotype was found a few times. The gene calls are TRBV27 and TRBJ1-6; D unclear. The CDR3 covers 14 residues. CDR1 is MNHEY, CDR2 SMNVEV, per germline (reference sequence). V lost 3 bases and J 7 bases, leaving 10 bases between the germline ends. CDR3 loop: CASSFLRENSPLHF. CDR3 DNA: TGTGCCAGCAGTTTTCTCCGGGAGAATTCACCCCTCCACTTT.

This clonotype was counted only a few times. The chain uses TRBV7-2 and TRBJ2-4; TRBD1 matches 12 bases. Trimming at V came to 2 bases and at J to 9 bases, leaving 5 bases not matched to a gene. This CDR3 is 15 amino acids long. Germline V CDR1 and CDR2: SGHTA, FQGNSA. The CDR3: CASSLRGTGGGIQYF. The DNA of the CDR3 is TGTGCCAGCAGCTTACGTGGGACAGGGGGCGGCATTCAGTACTTC.

This clonotype was seen at least ten times. The gene calls are TRBV9 and TRBJ2-3, with 10 bases that match TRBD2. V lost 3 bases to trimming and J lost 3 bases; unmatched junction nucleotides: 7. CDR1 is SGDLS and CDR2 is YYNGEE in the germline V gene. The CDR3 is 16 amino acids. The CDR3 here is CASSGDSGRRTDTQYF. DNA of the CDR3: TGTGCCAGCAGCGGCGATAGCGGGAGGCGGACAGATACGCAGTATTTT.

This clonotype came up a few times. CDR3 loop: CASSRPGTQYF. CDR3 coding DNA: TGTGCCAGCAGCCGCCCCGGTACGCAGTATTTT. The rearrangement joins TRBV7-2 to TRBJ2-3; D remains unclear. CDR1 and CDR2 from the germline V gene are SGHTA and FQGNSA. V gave up 5 bases and J gave up 8 bases, with 8 bases separating them. This CDR3 has 11 residues.

This clonotype was counted only a few times. V is TRBV20-1 and J is TRBJ1-3; maybe TRBD1 (5 bases). CDR3 size: 20 residues. CDR1 and CDR2 (germline): DFQATT, SNEGSKA (reference sequence). Trimming stripped 3 bases from V and 0 bases from J, with 27 bases between. The CDR3 DNA reads as TGCAGTGCTAGTAACCGGGGCCAGACAGAGTCCTATAACTCTGGAAACACCATATATTTT. Its translation is CSASNRGQTESYNSGNTIYF.

This clonotype was observed a handful of times. The chain carries TRBV4-3 and TRBJ1-2; 7 nucleotides agree with TRBD1. The length of the CDR3 is 15 residues. CDR1 and CDR2 from the germline V gene are LGHNA and YSLEER. Trimming cost V 1 base and J 2 bases; bases outside gene matches: 4. The CDR3 DNA follows: TGCGCCAGCAGCCAAGGACAGGGATTCAACTATGGCTACACCTTC. This encodes CASSQGQGFNYGYTF.

Details on this clonotype: Possible read error: a much larger clone is one base away. The J gene is TRBJ1-1, the V gene TRBV2; D is unclear. The length of the CDR3 is 14 residues. Per the germline V gene, CDR1 is SNHLY and CDR2 is FYNNEI. CDR3 amino acids: CTSSARLKGTEAFF. The CDR3 DNA is TGTACCAGCAGTGCGAGGTTAAAGGGCACTGAAGCTTTCTTT.

This clonotype was picked up many times. V and J are TRBV3-1 and TRBJ1-6; a weak D match, TRBD1 (5 bases). The CDR3 has 15 amino acids. The germline V gene has CDR1 LGHDT and CDR2 YNNKEL (reference sequence). Trimming stripped 4 bases from V and 11 bases from J, with 18 bases between. CDR3 coding DNA: TGTGCCAGCAGCCCTCGGGCCCCTGGGGGGGCACCCCTCCACTTT. Translation: CASSPRAPGGAPLHF. Supplemented by reference TRBV3-1 and TRBJ1-6, the full variable domain reads DTAVSQTPKYLVTQMGNDKSIKCEQNLGHDTMYWYKQDSKKFLKIMFSYNNKELIINETVPNRFSPKSPDKAHLNLHINSLELGDSAVYFCASSPRAPGGAPLHFGNGTRLTVT.

The V gene is TRBV20-1, the J gene TRBJ2-1; weak D call: TRBD2 (6 bases). V lost 5 bases and J lost 1, with 15 bases in between. This CDR3 spans 15 amino acids. Germline assignment: CDR1 DFQATT and CDR2 SNEGSKA (reference sequence). The CDR3, as DNA: TGCAGTGCTCGGTCGGGAGCGAATTCCTACAATGAGCAGTTCTTC. It encodes CSARSGANSYNEQFF.

V and J are TRBV20-1 and TRBJ2-4; D unclear. The germline V and J ends were trimmed by 4 bases and 0 bases, with 4 bases remaining between them. Germline CDR1 and CDR2: DFQATT and SNEGSKA (reference sequence). This CDR3 spans 12 amino acids. The CDR3 region has the DNA TGCAGTGCTATTTTAGCCAAAAACATTCAGTACTTC. It translates to CSAILAKNIQYF.

This clonotype has more than one count but fewer than ten. V and J are TRBV7-2 and TRBJ1-5, with D perhaps TRBD1 (6 bases). Trimming removed 3 bases at V and 1 base at J, with 13 bases between. CDR1 is SGHTA and CDR2 is FQGNSA in the germline V gene. CDR3 size: 16 residues. The CDR3 DNA sequence: TGTGCCAGCAGCTTCGGCGGGGGCGGAAGCAATCAGCCCCAGCATTTT. As protein: CASSFGGGGSNQPQHF.

V gene TRBV7-2 combines with J gene TRBJ2-2, with unresolved D. Trimming shortened V by 5 bases and J by 6 bases, and 13 bases separated the two germline ends. Germline CDR1 and CDR2: SGHTA and FQGNSA. The CDR3 has 14 residues. The CDR3 is CASSPSGTPGELFF. CDR3 DNA sequence: TGTGCCAGCAGCCCGTCCGGCACCCCCGGGGAGCTGTTTTTT. The full variable domain, in which reference TRBV7-2 and TRBJ2-2 provide the parts outside the CDR3, is GAGVSQSPSNKVTEKGKDVELRCDPISGHTALYWYRQSLGQGLEFLIYFQGNSAPDKSGLPSDRFSAERTGGSVSTLTIQRTQQEDSAVYLCASSPSGTPGELFFGEGSRLTVL.

This chain links TRBV19 with TRBJ2-1, with D unclear. The CDR3 extends over 11 amino acids. V dropped 4 bases and J dropped 7 bases, with 5 bases sitting between them. Germline lookup yields CDR1 LNHDA and CDR2 SQIVND (reference sequence). CDR3 amino acids: CASSTFNEQFF. The CDR3 bases are TGTGCCAGTAGTACCTTTAATGAGCAGTTCTTC. The variable domain in full, completed from reference TRBV19 and TRBJ2-1, reads DGGITQSPKYLFRKEGQNVTLSCEQNLNHDAMYWYRQDPGQGLRLIYYSQIVNDFQKGDIAEGYSVSREKKESFPLTVTSAQKNPTAFYLCASSTFNEQFFGPGTRLTVL.